This TCR beta chain emerged from a study of T cell clones after liver transplantation. Generated by immunoSEQ multiplex PCR, the TCRdb table keeps only in-frame clones and is missing some. The sample includes about 70,000 clones, around 80% of them seen just once. Losses at the gene ends were 7 bases for V and 6 bases for J; bases not matched to a gene: 8. This CDR3 comprises 15 residues. Germline values: CDR1 SGHRS, CDR2 YFSETQ. The source was CD4+ T cells from blood, collected 12 months after liver transplant. This TCR derives from a human patient who received a liver transplant. The T cells may partly be graft donor cells. The gene calls are TRBV5-1 and TRBJ2-2; 11 nucleotides match TRBD2. The CDR3: CASGQTSGKAGELFF. CDR3 coding DNA: TGCGCCAGCGGCCAGACTAGCGGGAAAGCCGGGGAGCTGTTTTTT. The variable domain in full, completed from reference TRBV5-1 and TRBJ2-2, reads KAGVTQTPRYLIKTRGQQVTLSCSPISGHRSVSWYQQTPGQGLQFLFEYFSETQRNKGNFPGRFSGRQFSNSRSEMNVSTLELGDSALYLCASGQTSGKAGELFFGEGSRLTVL.